The 4 T cell receptor beta chains below all came from one sample that was sequenced in a study of human T cells and chemical hapten exposure. TCRdb independently ran MiXCR on the RACE reads; one entry per CDR3 protein. This table has 85,000 to 95,000 distinct CDR3 sequences, roughly 8.5% appearing once. As to time point: healthy volunteer bleed at 2 weeks. Total RNA was isolated from whole blood that had not been fractionated. What was sequenced was whole blood. These receptors were taken from a female donor in good health. Some clones in this sample may be carry-over from other donors' samples.

This clonotype was observed a few times. The chain recombines TRBV7-3 with TRBJ1-2; 7 bases agree with TRBD1. V lost 1 base and J lost 5; bases outside the gene matches: 13. The CDR3 length is 17 residues. Germline CDR1 reads SGHTA; CDR2 reads FQGTGA. In DNA, the CDR3 is TGTGCCAGCAGCTTAAGTGGAGGGCCAGGGGGATTGTATGGCTACACCTTC. Protein product: CASSLSGGPGGLYGYTF.

This clonotype was counted many times. V is TRBV10-1 and J is TRBJ1-1; D call uncertain. Trimming took 2 bases from V and 2 from J, leaving 6 bases between them. The CDR3 is 13 amino acids. Germline CDR1 is WNHNN and CDR2 is SYGVQD (reference sequence). The CDR3 bases are TGCGCCAGCAGTGAGAAGGATAACACTGAAGCTTTCTTT. Its protein product is CASSEKDNTEAFF.

At least ten counts were recorded for this clonotype. The rearrangement joins TRBV19 to TRBJ2-1; D gene unclear. The germline V gene has CDR1 LNHDA and CDR2 SQIVND (reference sequence). The CDR3 length is 12 residues. Trimming took 6 bases from V and 8 from J, leaving 11 bases between them. The CDR3 region is CASSLRSDEQFF. As DNA, the CDR3 is TGTGCCAGTAGCCTAAGATCCGATGAGCAGTTCTTC.

This clonotype was picked up many times. This chain connects TRBV9 to TRBJ1-5; 7 bases are shared with TRBD1. V gave up 4 bases and J gave up 6 bases; unmatched junction bases: 4. The CDR3 sequence is 13 residues long. Germline-derived CDR1 and CDR2 are SGDLS and YYNGEE. The CDR3 is CASSTGVGQPQHF. CDR3 nucleotide sequence: TGTGCCAGCAGCACAGGGGTAGGTCAGCCCCAGCATTTT. The full variable domain, rest sourced from reference TRBV9 and TRBJ1-5, is DSGVTQTPKHLITATGQRVTLRCSPRSGDLSVYWYQQSLDQGLQFLIQYYNGEERAKGNILERFSAQQFPDLHSELNLSSLELGDSALYFCASSTGVGQPQHFGDGTRLSIL.